This entry lists 5 T cell receptor beta chains sequenced from one sample in a study of vaccination and CD4 T cells after COVID-19. Described time point: late sampling 161 to 241 days after vaccination in three convalescent patients. Treatment: approximately 10-day PBMC culture with coronavirus spike peptide pools or control peptides (ViraFEST assay). The antigens these receptors bind are not known. Sequencing of DNA taken from cultured CD4+ T cells relied on the Oncomine TCR Beta short-read assay. TCRdb called the PCR reads again in MiXCR, with one record for every CDR3 protein. The data show roughly 18,000 distinct CDR3 sequences, over 50% seen once. Material: CD4+ T cells from blood, cultured in vitro, obtained about 7 months after SARS-CoV-2 vaccination. These receptors were taken from a human donor who had recovered from COVID-19.

With regard to this clonotype: The limits of the CDR3 on the DNA are not certain, so only TCRdb's listed CDR3 is given. CDR3 loop: CASSKVAGGNGQFF. This rearrangement joins TRBV21-1 to TRBJ2-1; the table's D call TRBD2 went unverified against the DNA. TRBV21-1 represents a pseudogene. Both ends counted, the CDR3 spans 14 residues.

The gene calls are TRBV2 and TRBJ1-1; 9 bases fit TRBD1. Germline assignment: CDR1 SNHLY and CDR2 FYNNEI. The CDR3 length is 14 residues. V gave up 6 bases and J gave up 5 bases; unmatched junction bases: 7. The CDR3 DNA reads TGTGCCAGCAGGCTACAGGGGGCAAGTACTGAAGCTTTCTTT. It translates to CASRLQGASTEAFF.

The chain employs TRBV5-4 and TRBJ1-6; 8 bases line up with TRBD1. V shed 2 bases, J shed 2 bases, and the junction held 6 bases outside the gene matches. CDR1 and CDR2 from the germline V gene are SGHNT and YYREEE (reference sequence). This CDR3 region has 17 residues. CDR3 protein: CASSFQGARTYNSPLHF. The CDR3 bases are TGTGCCAGCAGCTTCCAGGGGGCACGGACCTATAATTCACCCCTCCACTTT.

The genes are TRBV2 and TRBJ2-5; either TRBD1 or TRBD2 may supply D (5 bases each). Trimming shortened V by 5 bases and J by 1 base, and 8 bases separated the two germline ends. This CDR3 region has 13 residues. CDR1 is SNHLY, CDR2 FYNNEI, per germline. The CDR3 spells CASSRDVQETQYF. Here the CDR3 DNA reads TGTGCCAGCAGTCGGGACGTCCAAGAGACCCAGTACTTC.

This clonotype occurred a few times. The CDR3 nucleotides read TGTGCCAGCAGCTTATTCGACACCGGGGAGCTGTTTTTT. Translating gives CASSLFDTGELFF. The V call is TRBV7-3, the J call TRBJ2-2; D call uncertain. The germline CDR1 and CDR2 sequences are SGHTA and FQGTGA. This CDR3 is built from 13 residues. Trimming took 2 bases from V and 3 from J, leaving 4 bases between them. Based on the CDR3 plus reference TRBV7-3 and TRBJ2-2, the full variable domain is GAGVSQTPSNKVTEKGKYVELRCDPISGHTALYWYRQSLGQGPEFLIYFQGTGAADDSGLPNDRFFAVRPEGSVSTLKIQRTERGDSAVYLCASSLFDTGELFFGEGSRLTVL.